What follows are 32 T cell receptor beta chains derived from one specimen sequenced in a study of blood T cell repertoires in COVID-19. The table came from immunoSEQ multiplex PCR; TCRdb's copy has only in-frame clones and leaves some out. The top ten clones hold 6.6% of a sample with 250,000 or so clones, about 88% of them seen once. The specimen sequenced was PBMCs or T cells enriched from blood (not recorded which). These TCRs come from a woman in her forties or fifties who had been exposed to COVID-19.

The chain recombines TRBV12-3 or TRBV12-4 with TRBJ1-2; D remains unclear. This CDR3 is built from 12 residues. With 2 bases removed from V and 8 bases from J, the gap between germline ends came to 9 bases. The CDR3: CASSLFLSGYTF. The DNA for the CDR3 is TGTGCCAGCAGTTTATTTCTTTCGGGCTACACCTTC.

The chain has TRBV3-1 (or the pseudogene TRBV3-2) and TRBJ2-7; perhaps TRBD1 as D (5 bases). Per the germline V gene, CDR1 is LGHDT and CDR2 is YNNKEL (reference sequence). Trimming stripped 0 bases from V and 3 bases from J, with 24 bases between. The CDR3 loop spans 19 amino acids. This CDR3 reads CASSQEHGGYTGTCYEQYF. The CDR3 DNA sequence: TGTGCCAGCAGCCAAGAACATGGTGGCTATACAGGCACTTGCTACGAGCAGTACTTC.

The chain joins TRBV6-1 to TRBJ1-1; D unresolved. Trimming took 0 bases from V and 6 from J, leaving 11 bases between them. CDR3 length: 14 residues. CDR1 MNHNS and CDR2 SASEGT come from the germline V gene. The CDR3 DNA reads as TGTGCCAGCAGTGAAGCATGGAGAAACTCTGAAGCTTTCTTT. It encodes CASSEAWRNSEAFF.

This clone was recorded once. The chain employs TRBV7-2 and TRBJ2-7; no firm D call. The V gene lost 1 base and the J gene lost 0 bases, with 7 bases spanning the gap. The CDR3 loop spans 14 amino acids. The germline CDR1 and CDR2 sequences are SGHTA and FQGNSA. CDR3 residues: CASSLVGNSYEQYF. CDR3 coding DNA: TGTGCCAGCAGCTTAGTGGGCAACTCCTACGAGCAGTACTTC.

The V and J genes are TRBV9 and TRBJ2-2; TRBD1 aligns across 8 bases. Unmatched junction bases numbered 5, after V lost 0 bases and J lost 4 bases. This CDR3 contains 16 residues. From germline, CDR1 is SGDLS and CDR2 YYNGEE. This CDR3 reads CASSVVGGQVTGELFF. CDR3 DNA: TGTGCCAGCAGCGTAGTAGGGGGACAGGTCACCGGGGAGCTGTTTTTT.

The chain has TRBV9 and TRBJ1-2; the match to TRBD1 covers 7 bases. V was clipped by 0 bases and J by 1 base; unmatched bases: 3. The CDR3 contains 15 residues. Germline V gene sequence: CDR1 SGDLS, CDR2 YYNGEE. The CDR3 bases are TGTGCCAGCAGCGTAGAAGGGGACAGTAACTATGGCTACACCTTC. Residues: CASSVEGDSNYGYTF.

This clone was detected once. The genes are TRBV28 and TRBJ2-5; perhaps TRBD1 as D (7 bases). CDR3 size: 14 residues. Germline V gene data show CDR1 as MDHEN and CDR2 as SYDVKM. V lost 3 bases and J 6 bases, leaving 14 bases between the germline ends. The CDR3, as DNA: TGTGCCAGCAGTTTTGCAGGGGGACTGCAGACCCAGTACTTC. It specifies CASSFAGGLQTQYF. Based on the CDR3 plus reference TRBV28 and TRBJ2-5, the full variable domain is DVKVTQSSRYLVKRTGEKVFLECVQDMDHENMFWYRQDPGLGLRLIYFSYDVKMKEKGDIPEGYSVSREKKERFSLILESASTNQTSMYLCASSFAGGLQTQYFGPGTRLLVL.

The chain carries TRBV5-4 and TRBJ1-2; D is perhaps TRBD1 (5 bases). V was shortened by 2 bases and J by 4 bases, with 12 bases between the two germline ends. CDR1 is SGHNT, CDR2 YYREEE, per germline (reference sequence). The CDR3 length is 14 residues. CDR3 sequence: CASSLGRVFYGYTF. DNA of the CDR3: TGTGCCAGCAGCTTAGGCAGGGTTTTCTATGGCTACACCTTC. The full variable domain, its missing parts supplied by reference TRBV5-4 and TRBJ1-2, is ETGVTQSPTHLIKTRGQQVTLRCSSQSGHNTVSWYQQALGQGPQFIFQYYREEENGRGNFPPRFSGLQFPNYSSELNVNALELDDSALYLCASSLGRVFYGYTFGSGTRLTVV.

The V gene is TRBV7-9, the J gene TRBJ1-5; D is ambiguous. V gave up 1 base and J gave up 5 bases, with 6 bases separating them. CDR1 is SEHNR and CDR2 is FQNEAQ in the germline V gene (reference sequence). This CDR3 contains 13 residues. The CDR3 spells CASSLDRDQPQHF. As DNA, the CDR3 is TGTGCCAGCAGCTTAGACCGAGATCAGCCCCAGCATTTT.

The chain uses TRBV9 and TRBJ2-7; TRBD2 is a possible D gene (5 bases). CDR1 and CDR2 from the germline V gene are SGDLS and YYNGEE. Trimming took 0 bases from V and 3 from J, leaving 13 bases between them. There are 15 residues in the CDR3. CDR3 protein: CASSVGLGDYYEQYF. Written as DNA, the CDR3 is TGTGCCAGCAGCGTAGGTCTAGGAGACTACTACGAGCAGTACTTC.

Here the CDR3 DNA reads TGTGCAAGTCCTATGCAGGGATTACAAGAGACCCAGTACTTC. It encodes CASPMQGLQETQYF. The chain employs TRBV12-2 and TRBJ2-5; the D call of TRBD1 is as the table states it, not checked on the DNA. TRBV12-2 is flagged as a pseudogene. The CDR3 totals 14 residues.

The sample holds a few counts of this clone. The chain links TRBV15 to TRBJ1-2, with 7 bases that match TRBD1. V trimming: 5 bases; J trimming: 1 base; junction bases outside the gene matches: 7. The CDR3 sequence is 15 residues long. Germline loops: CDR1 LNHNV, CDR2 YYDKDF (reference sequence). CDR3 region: CATSPRGMVNYGYTF. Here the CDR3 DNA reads TGTGCCACCAGCCCCAGGGGGATGGTTAACTATGGCTACACCTTC. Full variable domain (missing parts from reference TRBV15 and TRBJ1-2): DAMVIQNPRYQVTQFGKPVTLSCSQTLNHNVMYWYQQKSSQAPKLLFHYYDKDFNNEADTPDNFQSRRPNTSFCFLDIRSPGLGDTAMYLCATSPRGMVNYGYTFGSGTRLTVV.

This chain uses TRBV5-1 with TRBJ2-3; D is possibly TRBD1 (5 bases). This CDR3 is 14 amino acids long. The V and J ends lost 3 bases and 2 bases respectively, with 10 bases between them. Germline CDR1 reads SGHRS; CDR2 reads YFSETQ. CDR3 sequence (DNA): TGCGCCAGCAGCTCCAGGGTCTACACAGATACGCAGTATTTT. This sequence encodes CASSSRVYTDTQYF.

The CDR3 is CASSLTAGTRIREQYF. The CDR3, as DNA: TGTGCCAGCAGTTTAACTGCGGGGACTAGAATTCGCGAGCAGTACTTC. The chain links TRBV28 to TRBJ2-7; TRBD2 aligns across 8 bases. CDR1 and CDR2 from the germline V gene are MDHEN and SYDVKM. Trimming cost V 2 bases and J 6 bases; bases outside gene matches: 12. The CDR3 has 16 amino acids.

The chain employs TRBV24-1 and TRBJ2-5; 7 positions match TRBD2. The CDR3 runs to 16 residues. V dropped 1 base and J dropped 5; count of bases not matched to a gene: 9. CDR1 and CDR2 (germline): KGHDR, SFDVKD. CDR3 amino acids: CATSDFRTGRGETQYF. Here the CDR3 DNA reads TGTGCCACCAGTGATTTTAGGACCGGGCGGGGGGAGACCCAGTACTTC.

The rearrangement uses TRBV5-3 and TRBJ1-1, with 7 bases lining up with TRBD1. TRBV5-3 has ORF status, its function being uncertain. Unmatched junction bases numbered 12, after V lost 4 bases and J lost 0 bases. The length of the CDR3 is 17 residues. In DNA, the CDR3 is TGTGCCAGAAGCGAGACAGGGCCCCGGGCCCTGAACACTGAAGCTTTCTTT. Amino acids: CARSETGPRALNTEAFF.

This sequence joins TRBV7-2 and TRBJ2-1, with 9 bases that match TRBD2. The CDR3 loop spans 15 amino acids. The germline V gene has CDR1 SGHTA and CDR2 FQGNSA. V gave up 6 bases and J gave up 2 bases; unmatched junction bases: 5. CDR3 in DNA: TGTGCCAGCAGGATGCGGGGGGGCGCCTACAATGAGCAGTTCTTC. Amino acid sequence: CASRMRGGAYNEQFF.

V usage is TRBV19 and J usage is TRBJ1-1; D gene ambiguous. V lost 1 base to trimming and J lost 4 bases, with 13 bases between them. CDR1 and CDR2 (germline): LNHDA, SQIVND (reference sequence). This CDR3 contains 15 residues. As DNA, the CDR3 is TGTGCCAGTAGTATAGGAGCAGGCGGGATCACTGAAGCTTTCTTT. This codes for CASSIGAGGITEAFF.

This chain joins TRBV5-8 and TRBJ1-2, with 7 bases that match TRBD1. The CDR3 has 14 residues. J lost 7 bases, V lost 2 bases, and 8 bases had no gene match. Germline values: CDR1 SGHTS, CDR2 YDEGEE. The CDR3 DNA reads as TGTGCCAGCAGCTTTACCAGGGGGTATAGTGGCTACACCTTC. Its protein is CASSFTRGYSGYTF.

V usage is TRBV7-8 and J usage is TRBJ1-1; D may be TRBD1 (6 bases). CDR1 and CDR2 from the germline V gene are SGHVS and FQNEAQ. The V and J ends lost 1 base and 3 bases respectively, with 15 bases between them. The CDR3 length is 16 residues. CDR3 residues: CASSLGGGLRYTEAFF. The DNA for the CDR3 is TGTGCCAGCAGCTTAGGCGGGGGGCTTCGGTACACTGAAGCTTTCTTT.

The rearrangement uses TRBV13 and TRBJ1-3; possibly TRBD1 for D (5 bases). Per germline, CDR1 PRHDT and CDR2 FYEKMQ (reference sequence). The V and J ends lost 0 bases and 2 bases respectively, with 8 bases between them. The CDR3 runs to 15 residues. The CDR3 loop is CASSLGWGAGNTIYF. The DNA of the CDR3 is TGTGCCAGCAGCTTAGGCTGGGGGGCTGGAAACACCATATATTTT.

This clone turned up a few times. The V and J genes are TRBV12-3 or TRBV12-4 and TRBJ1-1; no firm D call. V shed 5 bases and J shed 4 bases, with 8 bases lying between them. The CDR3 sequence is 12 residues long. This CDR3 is CASSMSGTEAFF. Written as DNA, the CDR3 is TGTGCCAGCAGTATGTCGGGCACTGAAGCTTTCTTT.

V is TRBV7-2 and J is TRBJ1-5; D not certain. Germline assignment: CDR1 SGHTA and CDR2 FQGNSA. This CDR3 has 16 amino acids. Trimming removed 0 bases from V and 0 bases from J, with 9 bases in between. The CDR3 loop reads CASSLAEAGSNQPQHF. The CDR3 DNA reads TGTGCCAGCAGCTTAGCCGAGGCGGGTAGCAATCAGCCCCAGCATTTT.

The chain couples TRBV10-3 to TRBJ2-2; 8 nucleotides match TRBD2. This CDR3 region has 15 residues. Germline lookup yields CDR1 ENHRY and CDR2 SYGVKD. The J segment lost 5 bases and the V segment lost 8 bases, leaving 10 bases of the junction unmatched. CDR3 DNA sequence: TGTGCCATCCCAGCGGGGGCGTACGGGACCGGGGAGCTGTTTTTT. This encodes CAIPAGAYGTGELFF.

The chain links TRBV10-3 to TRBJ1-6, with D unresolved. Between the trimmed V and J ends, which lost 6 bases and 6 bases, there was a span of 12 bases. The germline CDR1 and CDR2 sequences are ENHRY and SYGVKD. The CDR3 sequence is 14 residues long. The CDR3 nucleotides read TGTGCCATCAGAAGGGAGCCGGGTAATTCACCCCTCCACTTT. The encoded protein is CAIRREPGNSPLHF.

The CDR3 loop is CASSLLGSNQPQHF. CDR3 sequence (DNA): TGTGCCAGCAGCTTGCTAGGTAGCAATCAGCCCCAGCATTTT. The gene calls are TRBV7-9 and TRBJ1-5; unclear D gene. Germline CDR1 reads SEHNR; CDR2 reads FQNEAQ (reference sequence). Trimming removed 3 bases at V and 0 bases at J, with 6 bases between. There are 14 residues in the CDR3.

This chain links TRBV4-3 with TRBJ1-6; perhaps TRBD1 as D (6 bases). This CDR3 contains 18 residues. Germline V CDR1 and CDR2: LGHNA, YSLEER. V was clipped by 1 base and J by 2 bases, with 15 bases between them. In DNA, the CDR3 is TGCGCCAGCAGCCAAGCCCCTCGGGGGGCCCCCTATAATTCACCCCTCCACTTT. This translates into CASSQAPRGAPYNSPLHF.

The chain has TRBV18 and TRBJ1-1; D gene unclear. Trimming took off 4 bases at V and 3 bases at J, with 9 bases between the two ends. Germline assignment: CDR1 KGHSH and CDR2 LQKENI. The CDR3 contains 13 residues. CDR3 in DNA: TGTGCCAGCTCACAGGGAGGAGACACTGAAGCTTTCTTT. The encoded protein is CASSQGGDTEAFF. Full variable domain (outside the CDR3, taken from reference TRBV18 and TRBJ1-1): NAGVMQNPRHLVRRRGQEARLRCSPMKGHSHVYWYRQLPEEGLKFMVYLQKENIIDESGMPKERFSAEFPKEGPSILRIQQVVRGDSAAYFCASSQGGDTEAFFGQGTRLTVV.

Written as DNA, the CDR3 is TGTGCCAGCAGTAAAGTTCTACTTTCGGGGGCCAACGTCCTGACTTTC. It codes for CASSKVLLSGANVLTF. The chain combines TRBV7-9 with TRBJ2-6, with unresolved D. The germline CDR1 and CDR2 sequences are SEHNR and FQNEAQ (reference sequence). The CDR3 totals 16 residues. The germline V and J ends were trimmed by 6 bases and 4 bases, with 16 bases remaining between them. Full variable domain (missing parts from reference TRBV7-9 and TRBJ2-6): DTGVSQNPRHKITKRGQNVTFRCDPISEHNRLYWYRQTLGQGPEFLTYFQNEAQLEKSRLLSDRFSAERPKGSFSTLEIQRTEQGDSAMYLCASSKVLLSGANVLTFGAGSRLTVL.

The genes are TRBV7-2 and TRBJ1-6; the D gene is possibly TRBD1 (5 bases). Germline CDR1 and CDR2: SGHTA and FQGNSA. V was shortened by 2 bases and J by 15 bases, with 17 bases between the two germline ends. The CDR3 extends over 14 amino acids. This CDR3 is CASSLSPQPGVLHF. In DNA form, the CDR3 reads TGTGCCAGCAGCTTATCTCCGCAGCCGGGGGTCCTCCACTTT.

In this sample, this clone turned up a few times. The CDR3 nucleotides are TGTGCCAGCAGCCTGACAGGGGAAGGCTATGGCTACACCTTC. It translates to CASSLTGEGYGYTF. This rearrangement joins TRBV6-5 to TRBJ1-2, with TRBD1 matching over 8 bases. The CDR3 extends over 14 amino acids. The J segment lost 4 bases and the V segment lost 6 bases, leaving 7 bases of the junction unmatched. CDR1 and CDR2 (germline): MNHEY, SVGAGI.

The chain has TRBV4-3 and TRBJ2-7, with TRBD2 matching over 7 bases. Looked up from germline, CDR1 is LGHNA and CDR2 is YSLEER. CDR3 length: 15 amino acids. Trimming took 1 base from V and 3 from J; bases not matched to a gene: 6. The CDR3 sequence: CASSQGNGRSYEQYF. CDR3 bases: TGCGCCAGCAGCCAAGGAAACGGGAGGAGCTACGAGCAGTACTTC.